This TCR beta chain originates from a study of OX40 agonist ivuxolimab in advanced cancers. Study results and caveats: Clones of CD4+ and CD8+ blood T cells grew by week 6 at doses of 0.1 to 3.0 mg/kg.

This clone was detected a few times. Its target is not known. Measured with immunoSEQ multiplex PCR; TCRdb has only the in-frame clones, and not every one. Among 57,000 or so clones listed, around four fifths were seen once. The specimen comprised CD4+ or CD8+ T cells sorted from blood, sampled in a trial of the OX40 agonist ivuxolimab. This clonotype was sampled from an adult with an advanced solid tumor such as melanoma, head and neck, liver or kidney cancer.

The CDR3, as DNA: TGTGCCAGCAGCTTCACTACAGGGAGTGAAAAACTGTTTTTT. It is translated as CASSFTTGSEKLFF. The rearrangement uses TRBV11-1 and TRBJ1-4; D possibly corresponds to TRBD1 (6 bases). CDR1 is SGHAT and CDR2 is FQDESV in the germline V gene (reference sequence). Trimming cost V 3 bases and J 7 bases, with 12 bases left between them. The CDR3 has 14 residues.